The 5 T cell receptor beta chains below were found in one sample sequenced in a study of a mutant IDH1 vaccine in newly diagnosed glioma. Sequencing used immunoSEQ multiplex PCR; TCRdb keeps in-frame clones, though not all of them. Of about 36,000 clones in the sample, roughly 80% are singletons; the top ten hold roughly 15%. Time point denoted: week 11, during vaccination. What each vaccine dose contained was 300 ug of mutant IDH1 20-mer peptide, accompanied by topical imiquimod. Their target antigens are unknown. The material was peripheral blood mononuclear cells (PBMCs), obtained from a glioma patient whose treatment included an IDH1 peptide vaccine. These receptors all come from a woman younger than 45 with glioma. Some clones in this sample may be carry-over from other donors' samples.

Relative to its sample, this clone is medium-sized. The V call is TRBV6-6, the J call TRBJ1-5; D perhaps matches TRBD1 (6 bases). Per germline, CDR1 MNHNY and CDR2 SVGAGI (reference sequence). The CDR3 loop spans 15 amino acids. Trimming took 8 bases from V and 6 from J, leaving 20 bases between them. CDR3 in amino acids: CASEKGGVSLQPQHF. Written as DNA, the CDR3 is TGTGCCAGCGAGAAGGGGGGGGTAAGTCTTCAGCCCCAGCATTTT.

This chain connects TRBV14 to TRBJ2-7; unclear D gene. The length of the CDR3 is 14 residues. V was trimmed by 4 bases and J by 3 bases, leaving 13 bases between them. From germline, CDR1 is SGHDN and CDR2 FVKESK. The CDR3 bases are TGTGCCAGCAGCCCCCAAGGGCTGAGCTACGAGCAGTACTTC. Protein product: CASSPQGLSYEQYF.

The sample holds one count of this clone. V and J are TRBV5-6 and TRBJ1-4, with D unclear. Trimming pared 2 bases from V and 4 bases from J, leaving 15 bases between. The CDR3 sequence is 16 residues long. Germline values: CDR1 SGHDT, CDR2 YYEEEE. The CDR3 protein is CASSFSPPFDNEKLFF. The CDR3 DNA reads TGTGCCAGCAGCTTTAGTCCGCCGTTCGATAATGAAAAACTGTTTTTT.

The V and J genes are TRBV6-5 and TRBJ1-2; D gene ambiguous. This CDR3 region has 12 residues. V lost 9 bases to trimming and J lost 1 base, with 9 bases between them. Germline V CDR1 and CDR2: MNHEY, SVGAGI. DNA for the CDR3: TGTGCCAGTGTTGGGGTTAACTATGGCTACACCTTC. It specifies CASVGVNYGYTF.

The CDR3 bases are TGTGCCTGGAGTCCGGGACAGGGAAATCAGCCCCAGCATTTT. It encodes CAWSPGQGNQPQHF. The V gene is TRBV30, the J gene TRBJ1-5; 9 positions agree with TRBD1. There are 14 residues in the CDR3. J gave up 4 bases and V 2 bases, and 3 bases lay outside the gene matches. CDR1 is GTSNPN, CDR2 SVGIG, per germline (reference sequence).